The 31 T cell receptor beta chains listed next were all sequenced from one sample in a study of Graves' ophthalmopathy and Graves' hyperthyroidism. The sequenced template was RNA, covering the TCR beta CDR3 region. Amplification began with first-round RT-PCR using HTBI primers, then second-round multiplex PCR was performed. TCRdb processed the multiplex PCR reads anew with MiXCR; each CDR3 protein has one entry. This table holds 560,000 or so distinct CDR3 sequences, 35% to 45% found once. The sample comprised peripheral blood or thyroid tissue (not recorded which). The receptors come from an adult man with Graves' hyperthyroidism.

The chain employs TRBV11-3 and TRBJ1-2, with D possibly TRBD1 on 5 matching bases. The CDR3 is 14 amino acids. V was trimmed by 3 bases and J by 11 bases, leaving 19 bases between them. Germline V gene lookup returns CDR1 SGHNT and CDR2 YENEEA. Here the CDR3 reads CASSFGPIDGGYTF. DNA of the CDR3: TGTGCCAGCAGCTTTGGTCCGATCGACGGGGGATACACCTTC.

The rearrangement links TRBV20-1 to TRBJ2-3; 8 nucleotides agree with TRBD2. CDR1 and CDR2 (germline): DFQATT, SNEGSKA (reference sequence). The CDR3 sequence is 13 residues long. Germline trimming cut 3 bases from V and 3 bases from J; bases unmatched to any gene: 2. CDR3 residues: CSASGGDTDTQYF. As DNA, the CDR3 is TGCAGTGCTAGCGGGGGGGATACAGATACGCAGTATTTT.

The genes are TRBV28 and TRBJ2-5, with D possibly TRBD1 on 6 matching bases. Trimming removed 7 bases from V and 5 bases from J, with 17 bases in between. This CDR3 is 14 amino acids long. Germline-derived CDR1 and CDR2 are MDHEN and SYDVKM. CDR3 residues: CASTLKGVLETQYF. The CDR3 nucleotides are TGTGCCAGCACCCTAAAGGGGGTTTTGGAGACCCAGTACTTC.

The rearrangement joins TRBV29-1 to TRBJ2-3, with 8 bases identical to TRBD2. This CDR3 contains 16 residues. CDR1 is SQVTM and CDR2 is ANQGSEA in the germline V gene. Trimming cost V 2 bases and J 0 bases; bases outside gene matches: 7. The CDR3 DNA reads TGCAGCGTTGAACCCGGGAGGGGGACTAGCACAGATACGCAGTATTTT. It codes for CSVEPGRGTSTDTQYF.

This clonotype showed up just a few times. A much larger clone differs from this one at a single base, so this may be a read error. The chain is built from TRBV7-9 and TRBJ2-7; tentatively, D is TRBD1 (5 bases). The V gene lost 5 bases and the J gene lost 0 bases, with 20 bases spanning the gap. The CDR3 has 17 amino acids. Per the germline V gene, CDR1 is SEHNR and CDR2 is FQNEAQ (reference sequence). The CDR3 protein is CASSLLATVLSSYEQYF. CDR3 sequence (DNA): TGTGCCAGCAGCCTTCTTGCGACAGTCTTGAGCTCCTACGAGCAGTACTTC.

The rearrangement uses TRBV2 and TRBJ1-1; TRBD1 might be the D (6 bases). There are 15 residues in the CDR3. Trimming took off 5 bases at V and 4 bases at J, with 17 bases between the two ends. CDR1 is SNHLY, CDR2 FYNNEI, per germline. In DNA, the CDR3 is TGTGCCAGCAGTAACAGGGTGTTCGGGGGCACTGAAGCTTTCTTT. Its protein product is CASSNRVFGGTEAFF.

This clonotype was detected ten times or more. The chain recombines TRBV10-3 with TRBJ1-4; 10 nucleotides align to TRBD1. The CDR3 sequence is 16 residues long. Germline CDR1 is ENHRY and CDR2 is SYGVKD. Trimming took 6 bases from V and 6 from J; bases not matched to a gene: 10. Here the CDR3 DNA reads TGTGCCATCAGCGCAGGGGACAGGGGATTGGATGAAAAACTGTTTTTT. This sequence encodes CAISAGDRGLDEKLFF.

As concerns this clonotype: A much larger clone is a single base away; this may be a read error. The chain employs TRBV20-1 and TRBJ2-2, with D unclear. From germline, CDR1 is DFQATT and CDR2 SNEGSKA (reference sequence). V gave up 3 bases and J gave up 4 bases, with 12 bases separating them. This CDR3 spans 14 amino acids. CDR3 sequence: CSASGQKITGELFF. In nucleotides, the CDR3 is TGCAGTGCTAGTGGGCAGAAAATCACCGGGGAGCTGTTTTTT.

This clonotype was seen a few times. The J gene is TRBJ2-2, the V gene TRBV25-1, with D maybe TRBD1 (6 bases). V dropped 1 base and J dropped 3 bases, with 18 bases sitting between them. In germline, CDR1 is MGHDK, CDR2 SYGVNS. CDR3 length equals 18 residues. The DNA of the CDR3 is TGTGCCAGCAGTGAATCGGTAGGACCAGGGGAGTACACCGGGGAGCTGTTTTTT. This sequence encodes CASSESVGPGEYTGELFF.

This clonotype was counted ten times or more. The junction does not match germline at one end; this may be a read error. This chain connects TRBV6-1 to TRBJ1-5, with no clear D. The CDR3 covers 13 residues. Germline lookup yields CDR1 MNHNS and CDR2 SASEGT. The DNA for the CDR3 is TGTGCCAGCAGTGAAGGTAACAATGAGCCCCAGCATTTT. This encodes CASSEGNNEPQHF.

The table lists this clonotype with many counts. CDR3 residues: CSVEDFGQGTEAFF. The CDR3 DNA sequence: TGCAGCGTTGAAGATTTTGGACAGGGCACTGAAGCTTTCTTT. The rearrangement joins TRBV29-1 to TRBJ1-1, with 8 bases that match TRBD1. Looked up from germline, CDR1 is SQVTM and CDR2 is ANQGSEA. The CDR3 sequence is 14 residues long. V lost 0 bases, J lost 4 bases, and 4 bases stayed unmatched.

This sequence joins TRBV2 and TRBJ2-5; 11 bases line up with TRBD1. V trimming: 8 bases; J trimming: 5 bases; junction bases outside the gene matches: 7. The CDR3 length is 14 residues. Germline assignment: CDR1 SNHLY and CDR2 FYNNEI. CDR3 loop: CASGTGGAFETQYF. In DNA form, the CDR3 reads TGTGCCAGCGGGACAGGGGGGGCCTTCGAGACCCAGTACTTC.

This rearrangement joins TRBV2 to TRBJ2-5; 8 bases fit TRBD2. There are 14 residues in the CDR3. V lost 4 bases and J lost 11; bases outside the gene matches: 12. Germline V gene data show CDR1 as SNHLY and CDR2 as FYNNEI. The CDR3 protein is CASSAGGDADTQYF. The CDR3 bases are TGTGCCAGCAGTGCGGGGGGGGACGCAGATACGCAGTACTTC.

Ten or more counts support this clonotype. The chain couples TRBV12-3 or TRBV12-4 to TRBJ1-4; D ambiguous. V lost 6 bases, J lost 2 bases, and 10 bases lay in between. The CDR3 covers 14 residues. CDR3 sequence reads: CASSPDGTNEKLFF. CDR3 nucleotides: TGTGCCAGCAGCCCGGACGGGACTAATGAAAAACTGTTTTTT.

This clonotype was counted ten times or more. The CDR3 DNA follows: TGTGCCACCTCGACAGGGATGGGTTCACCCCTCCACTTT. Its protein product is CATSTGMGSPLHF. The chain employs TRBV27 and TRBJ1-6, with 7 positions matching TRBD1. J was trimmed by 9 bases and V by 10 bases; bases with no gene match: 9. Germline loops: CDR1 MNHEY, CDR2 SMNVEV (reference sequence). This CDR3 has 13 residues.

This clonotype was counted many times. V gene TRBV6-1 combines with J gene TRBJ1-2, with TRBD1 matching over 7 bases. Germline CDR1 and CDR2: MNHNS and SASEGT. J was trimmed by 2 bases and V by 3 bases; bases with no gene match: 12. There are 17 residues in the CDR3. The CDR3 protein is CASSEIIRQGANYGYTF. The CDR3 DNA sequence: TGTGCCAGCAGTGAGATTATCCGACAGGGCGCGAACTATGGCTACACCTTC.

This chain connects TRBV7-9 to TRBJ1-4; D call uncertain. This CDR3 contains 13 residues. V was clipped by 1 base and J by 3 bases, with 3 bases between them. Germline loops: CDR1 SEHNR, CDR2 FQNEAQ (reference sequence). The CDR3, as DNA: TGTGCCAGCAGCTTAGTTTCTAATGAAAAACTGTTTTTT. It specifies CASSLVSNEKLFF.

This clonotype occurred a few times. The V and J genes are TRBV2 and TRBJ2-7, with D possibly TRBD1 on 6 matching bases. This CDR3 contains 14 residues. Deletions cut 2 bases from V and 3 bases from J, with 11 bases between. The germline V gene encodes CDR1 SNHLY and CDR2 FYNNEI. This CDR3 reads CASSESTGSYEQYF. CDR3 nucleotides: TGTGCCAGCAGTGAATCTACAGGGAGCTACGAGCAGTACTTC.

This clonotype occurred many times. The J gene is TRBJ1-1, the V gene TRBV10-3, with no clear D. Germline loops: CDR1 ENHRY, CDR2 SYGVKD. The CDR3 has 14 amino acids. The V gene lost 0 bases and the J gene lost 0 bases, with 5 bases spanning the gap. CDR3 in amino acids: CAISESDLNTEAFF. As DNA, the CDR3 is TGTGCCATCAGTGAGTCGGACTTGAACACTGAAGCTTTCTTT.

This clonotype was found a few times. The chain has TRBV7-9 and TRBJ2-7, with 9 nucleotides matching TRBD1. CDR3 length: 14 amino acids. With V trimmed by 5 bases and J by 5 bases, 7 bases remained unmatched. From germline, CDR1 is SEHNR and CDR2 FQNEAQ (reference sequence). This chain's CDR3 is CASSAGQGLDEQYF. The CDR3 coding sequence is TGTGCCAGCAGCGCGGGACAGGGTCTCGACGAGCAGTACTTC. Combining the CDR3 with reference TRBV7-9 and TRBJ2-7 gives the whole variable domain DTGVSQNPRHKITKRGQNVTFRCDPISEHNRLYWYRQTLGQGPEFLTYFQNEAQLEKSRLLSDRFSAERPKGSFSTLEIQRTEQGDSAMYLCASSAGQGLDEQYFGPGTRLTVT.

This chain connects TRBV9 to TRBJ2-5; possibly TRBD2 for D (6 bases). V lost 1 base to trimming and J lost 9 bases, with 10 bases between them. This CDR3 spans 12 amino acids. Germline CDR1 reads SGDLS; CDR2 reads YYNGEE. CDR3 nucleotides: TGTGCCAGCAGCGTATCAACGGGGGCCCAGTACTTC. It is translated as CASSVSTGAQYF.

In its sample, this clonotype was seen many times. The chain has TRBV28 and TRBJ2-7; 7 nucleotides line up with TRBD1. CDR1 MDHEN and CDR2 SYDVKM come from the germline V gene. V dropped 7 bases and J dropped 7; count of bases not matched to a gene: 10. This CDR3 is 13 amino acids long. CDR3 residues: CASKPGQLGEQYF. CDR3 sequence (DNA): TGTGCCAGCAAACCGGGACAGTTGGGTGAGCAGTACTTC.

The CDR3 is CASSVGHGTSYTF. The CDR3 DNA is TGTGCCAGCAGTGTGGGGCACGGAACCTCCTACACCTTC. The genes are TRBV3-1 and TRBJ1-2; D might be TRBD1 (5 bases). CDR3 length equals 13 residues. Germline V gene sequence: CDR1 LGHDT, CDR2 YNNKEL (reference sequence). V lost 6 bases and J lost 10, with 18 bases in between.

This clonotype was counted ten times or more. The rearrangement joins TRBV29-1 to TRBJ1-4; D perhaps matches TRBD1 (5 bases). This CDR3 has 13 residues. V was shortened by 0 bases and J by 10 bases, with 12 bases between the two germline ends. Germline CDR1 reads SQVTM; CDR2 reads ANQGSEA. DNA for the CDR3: TGCAGCGTTGAAGACCAGGGAAGTGGAAAACTGTTTTTT. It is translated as CSVEDQGSGKLFF.

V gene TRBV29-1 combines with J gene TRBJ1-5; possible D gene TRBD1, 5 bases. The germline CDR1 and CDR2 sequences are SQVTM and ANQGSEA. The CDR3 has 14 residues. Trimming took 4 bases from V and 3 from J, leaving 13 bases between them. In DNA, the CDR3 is TGCAGCGTTGCACTTTCAGGGATCAATCAGCCCCAGCATTTT. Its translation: CSVALSGINQPQHF.

The CDR3 sequence: CRQGGTTGNTEAFF. The DNA for the CDR3 is TGCAGACAGGGCGGAACGACAGGGAACACTGAAGCTTTCTTT. The gene calls are TRBV20-1 and TRBJ1-1; perhaps TRBD1 as D (6 bases). Germline values: CDR1 DFQATT, CDR2 SNEGSKA (reference sequence). The CDR3 loop spans 14 amino acids.

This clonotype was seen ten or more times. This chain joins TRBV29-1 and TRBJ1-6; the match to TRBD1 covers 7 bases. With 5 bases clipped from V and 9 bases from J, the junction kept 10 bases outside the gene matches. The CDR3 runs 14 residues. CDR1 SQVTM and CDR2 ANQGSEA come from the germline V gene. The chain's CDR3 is CSVQTGRLPSPLHF. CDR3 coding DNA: TGCAGCGTTCAGACAGGGAGATTACCTTCACCCCTCCACTTT.

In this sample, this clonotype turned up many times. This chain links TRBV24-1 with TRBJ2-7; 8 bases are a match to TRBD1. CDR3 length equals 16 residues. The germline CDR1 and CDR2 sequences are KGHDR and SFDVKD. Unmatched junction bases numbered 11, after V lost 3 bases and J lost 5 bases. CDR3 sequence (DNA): TGTGCCACCAGTGATGCCACGACAGGGGTGGAGGACGAGCAGTACTTC. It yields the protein CATSDATTGVEDEQYF.

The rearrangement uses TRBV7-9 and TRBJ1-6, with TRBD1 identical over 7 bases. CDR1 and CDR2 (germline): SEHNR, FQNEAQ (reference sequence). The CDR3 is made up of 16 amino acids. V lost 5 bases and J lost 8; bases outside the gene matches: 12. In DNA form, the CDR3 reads TGTGCCAGCAGCCTAAGCACCGGGACAGAGCATTCACCCCTCCACTTT. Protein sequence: CASSLSTGTEHSPLHF. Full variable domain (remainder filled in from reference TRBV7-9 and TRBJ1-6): DTGVSQNPRHKITKRGQNVTFRCDPISEHNRLYWYRQTLGQGPEFLTYFQNEAQLEKSRLLSDRFSAERPKGSFSTLEIQRTEQGDSAMYLCASSLSTGTEHSPLHFGNGTRLTVT.

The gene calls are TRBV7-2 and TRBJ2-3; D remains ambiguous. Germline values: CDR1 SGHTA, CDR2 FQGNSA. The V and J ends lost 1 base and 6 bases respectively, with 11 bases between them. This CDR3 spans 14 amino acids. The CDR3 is CASSLGLTSDTQYF. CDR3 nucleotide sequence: TGTGCCAGCAGCTTAGGTCTGACGTCCGATACGCAGTATTTT.

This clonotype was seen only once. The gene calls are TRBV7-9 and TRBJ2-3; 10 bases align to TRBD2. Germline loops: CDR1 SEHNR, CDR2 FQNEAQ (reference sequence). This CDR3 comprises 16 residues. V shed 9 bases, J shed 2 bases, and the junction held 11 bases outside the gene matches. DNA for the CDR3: TGTGCCAGTGATTCGGGACTAGCGAGGGACACAGATACGCAGTATTTT. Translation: CASDSGLARDTDTQYF.